A single T cell receptor beta chain is shown here with its context. The antigen is unknown. Germline assignment: CDR1 KGHSH and CDR2 LQKENI. CDR3 length equals 15 residues. V dropped 3 bases and J dropped 2 bases, with 11 bases sitting between them. The method was immunoSEQ multiplex PCR; TCRdb's version includes in-frame clones alone and lacks a portion of them. The sample shows roughly 180,000 clones, roughly nine tenths of them seen only once. The sample comes from a study of T cell responses to AZD1222 COVID-19 vaccine. Findings of the study overall: Donors were largely white British and mainly female; clonal diversity was possibly underestimated. It was only after the peak T cell response that any repertoires were sampled.

The rearrangement joins TRBV18 to TRBJ1-5; D remains ambiguous. The source of this sequence is an adult who received the AZD1222 COVID-19 vaccine. The sample consisted of peripheral blood, taken 28 days after the second AZD1222 dose. The CDR3 region is CASSPGGRGNQPQHF. The CDR3 region has the DNA TGTGCCAGCTCACCCGGCGGTAGAGGCAATCAGCCCCAGCATTTT.